The 4 T cell receptor beta chains in this list originate from one sample, sequenced in a study of blood T cells in healthy people across ages. A sample-barcoded 5' primer and a J-beta primer mix were used in a second PCR of roughly 7 to 11 cycles. Each CDR3 protein is one row after TCRdb ran MiXCR on the 5' RACE reads. The table shows about 720,000 distinct CDR3 sequences, with approximately 25% occurring only once. These data are also associated with another study on T cells of mothers and their children.

The material sequenced was blood. Source of these receptors: a boy aged 5-17 years in good health.

This clonotype was observed a few times. J is TRBJ2-5 and V is TRBV24-1; no firm D call. Trimming pared 0 bases from V and 5 bases from J, leaving 6 bases between. This CDR3 has 13 residues. The germline V gene has CDR1 KGHDR and CDR2 SFDVKD. For the CDR3, the DNA is TGTGCCACCAGTGATTTGTTTGTCGAGACCCAGTACTTC. As protein: CATSDLFVETQYF.

This clonotype showed up just a few times. The rearrangement uses TRBV4-3 and TRBJ2-3; D not resolved. The CDR3 contains 17 residues. Germline CDR1 and CDR2: LGHNA and YSLEER. The V gene lost 0 bases and the J gene lost 4 bases, with 17 bases spanning the gap. CDR3 protein: CASSQDSGPAFSDTQYF. The DNA of the CDR3 is TGCGCCAGCAGCCAAGATAGTGGACCCGCATTCTCAGATACGCAGTATTTT.

This chain joins TRBV29-1 and TRBJ2-4, with 9 bases identical to TRBD1. Trimming at V came to 4 bases and at J to 3 bases, leaving 4 bases not matched to a gene. Germline V lookup: CDR1 SQVTM, CDR2 ANQGSEA. CDR3 length: 14 amino acids. DNA for the CDR3: TGCAGCGTTGCGGGACAGGGCGGCAAAAACATTCAGTACTTC. This translates into CSVAGQGGKNIQYF.

This chain links TRBV20-1 with TRBJ2-5; a weak D match, TRBD2 (5 bases). The CDR3 totals 16 residues. Trimming removed 0 bases from V and 4 bases from J, with 18 bases in between. Germline CDR1 reads DFQATT; CDR2 reads SNEGSKA (reference sequence). CDR3 DNA sequence: TGCAGTGCTAGAGACGCGGAGGCATATAGGAGAGAGACCCAGTACTTC. Translation gives CSARDAEAYRRETQYF.